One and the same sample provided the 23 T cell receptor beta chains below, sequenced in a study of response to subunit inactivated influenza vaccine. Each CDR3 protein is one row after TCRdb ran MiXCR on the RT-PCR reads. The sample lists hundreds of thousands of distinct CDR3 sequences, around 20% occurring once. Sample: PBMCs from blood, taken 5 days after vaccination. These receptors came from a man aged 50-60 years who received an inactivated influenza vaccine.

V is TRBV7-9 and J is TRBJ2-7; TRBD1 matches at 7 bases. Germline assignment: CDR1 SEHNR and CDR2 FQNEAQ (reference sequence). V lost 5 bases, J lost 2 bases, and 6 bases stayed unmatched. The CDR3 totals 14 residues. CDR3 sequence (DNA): TGTGCCAGCAGCCTGCCGGGACAGACCTACGAGCAGTACTTC. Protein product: CASSLPGQTYEQYF.

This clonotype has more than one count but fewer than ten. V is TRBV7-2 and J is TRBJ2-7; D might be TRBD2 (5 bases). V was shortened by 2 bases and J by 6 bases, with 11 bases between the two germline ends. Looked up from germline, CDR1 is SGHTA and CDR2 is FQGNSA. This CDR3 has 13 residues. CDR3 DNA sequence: TGTGCCAGCAGCTTAAGTCCTAGCTCCGAGCAGTACTTC. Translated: CASSLSPSSEQYF.

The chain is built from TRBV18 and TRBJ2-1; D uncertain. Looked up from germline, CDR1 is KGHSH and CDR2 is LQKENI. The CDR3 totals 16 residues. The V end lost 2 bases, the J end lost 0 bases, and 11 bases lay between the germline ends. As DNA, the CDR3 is TGTGCCAGCTCACCATCGATCGTAAACTCCTACAATGAGCAGTTCTTC. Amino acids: CASSPSIVNSYNEQFF.

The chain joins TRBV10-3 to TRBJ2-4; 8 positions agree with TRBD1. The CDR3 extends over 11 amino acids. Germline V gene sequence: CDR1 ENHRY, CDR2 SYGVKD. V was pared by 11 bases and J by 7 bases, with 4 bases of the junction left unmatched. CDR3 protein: CAVGQGNIQYF. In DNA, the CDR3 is TGTGCCGTAGGACAGGGTAACATTCAGTACTTC.

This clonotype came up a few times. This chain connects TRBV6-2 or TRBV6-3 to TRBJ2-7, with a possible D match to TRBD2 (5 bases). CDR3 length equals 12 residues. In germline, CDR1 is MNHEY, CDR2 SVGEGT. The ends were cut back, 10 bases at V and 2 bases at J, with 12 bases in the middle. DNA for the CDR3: TGTGCCACAGAGGGCGTTACCTACGAGCAGTACTTC. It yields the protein CATEGVTYEQYF.

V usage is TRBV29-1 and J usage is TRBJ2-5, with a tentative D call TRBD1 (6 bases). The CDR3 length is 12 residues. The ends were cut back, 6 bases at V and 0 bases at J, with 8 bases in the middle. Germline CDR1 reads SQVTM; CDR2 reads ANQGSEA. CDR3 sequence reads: CSVDRNQETQYF. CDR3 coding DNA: TGCAGCGTAGACAGGAACCAAGAGACCCAGTACTTC.

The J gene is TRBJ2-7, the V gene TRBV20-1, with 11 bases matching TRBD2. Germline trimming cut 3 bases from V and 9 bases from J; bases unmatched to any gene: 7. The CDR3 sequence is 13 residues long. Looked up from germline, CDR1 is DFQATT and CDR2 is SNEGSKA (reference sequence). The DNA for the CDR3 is TGCAGTGCTAGTCTAGCGGGAGGTGCAGGGCAGTACTTC. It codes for CSASLAGGAGQYF.

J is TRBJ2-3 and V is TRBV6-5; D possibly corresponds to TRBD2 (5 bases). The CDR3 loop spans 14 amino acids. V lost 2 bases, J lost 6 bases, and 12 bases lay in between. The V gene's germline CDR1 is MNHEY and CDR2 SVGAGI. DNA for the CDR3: TGTGCCAGCAGTTACGGTGCTGGGAGTGATACGCAGTATTTT. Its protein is CASSYGAGSDTQYF.

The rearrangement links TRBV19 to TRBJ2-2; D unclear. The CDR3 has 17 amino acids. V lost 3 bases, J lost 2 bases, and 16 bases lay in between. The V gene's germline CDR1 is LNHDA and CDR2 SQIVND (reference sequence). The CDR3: CASSMFSVSLNTGELFF. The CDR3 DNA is TGTGCCAGTAGTATGTTTTCGGTTAGCTTAAACACCGGGGAGCTGTTTTTT.

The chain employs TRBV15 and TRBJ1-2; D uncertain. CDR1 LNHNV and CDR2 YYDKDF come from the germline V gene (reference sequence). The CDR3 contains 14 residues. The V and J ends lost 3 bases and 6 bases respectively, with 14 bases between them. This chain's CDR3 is CATSRKTLDDGYTF. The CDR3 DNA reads TGTGCCACCAGCAGGAAGACTCTGGACGATGGCTACACCTTC.

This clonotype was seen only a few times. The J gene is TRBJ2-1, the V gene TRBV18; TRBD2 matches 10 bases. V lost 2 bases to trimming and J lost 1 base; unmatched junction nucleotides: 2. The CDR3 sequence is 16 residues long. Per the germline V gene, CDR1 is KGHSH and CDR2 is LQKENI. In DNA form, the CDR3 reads TGTGCCAGCTCACCATGGACTAGCGGTTCCTACAATGAGCAGTTCTTC. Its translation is CASSPWTSGSYNEQFF.

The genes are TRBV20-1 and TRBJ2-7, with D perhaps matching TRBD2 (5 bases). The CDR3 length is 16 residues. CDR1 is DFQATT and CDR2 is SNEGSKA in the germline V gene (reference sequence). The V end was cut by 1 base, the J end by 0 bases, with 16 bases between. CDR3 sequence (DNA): TGCAGTGCTAGAGTTATTCGGGAAGGACTCTCCTACGAGCAGTACTTC. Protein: CSARVIREGLSYEQYF.

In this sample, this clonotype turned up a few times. Here the CDR3 reads CSARDKGRLADNEQFF. The CDR3 coding sequence is TGCAGTGCTAGAGATAAGGGGAGACTAGCGGACAATGAGCAGTTCTTC. This chain connects TRBV20-1 to TRBJ2-1; 9 bases agree with TRBD2. Germline trimming cut 0 bases from V and 5 bases from J; bases unmatched to any gene: 8. The CDR3 spans 16 residues. Germline V gene data show CDR1 as DFQATT and CDR2 as SNEGSKA (reference sequence).

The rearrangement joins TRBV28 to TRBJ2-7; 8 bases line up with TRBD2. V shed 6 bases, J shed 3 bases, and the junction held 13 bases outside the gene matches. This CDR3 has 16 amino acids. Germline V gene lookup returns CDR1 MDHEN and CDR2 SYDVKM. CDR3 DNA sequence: TGTGCCAGCAGGAAAATGGGGGCGGGGGGACTCTACGAGCAGTACTTC. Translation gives CASRKMGAGGLYEQYF.

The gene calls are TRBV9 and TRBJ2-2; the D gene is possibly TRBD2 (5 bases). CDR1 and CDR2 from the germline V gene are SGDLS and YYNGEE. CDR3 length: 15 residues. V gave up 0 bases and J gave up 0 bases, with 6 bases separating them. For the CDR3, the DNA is TGTGCCAGCAGCGTAGACGGGGCGAACACCGGGGAGCTGTTTTTT. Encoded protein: CASSVDGANTGELFF.

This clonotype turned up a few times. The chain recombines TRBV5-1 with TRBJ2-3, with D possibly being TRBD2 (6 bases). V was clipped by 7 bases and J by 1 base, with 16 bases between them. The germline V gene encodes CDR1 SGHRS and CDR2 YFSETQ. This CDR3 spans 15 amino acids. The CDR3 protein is CASVSRDFRTDTQYF. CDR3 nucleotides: TGCGCCAGCGTAAGCCGGGACTTCCGCACAGATACGCAGTATTTT. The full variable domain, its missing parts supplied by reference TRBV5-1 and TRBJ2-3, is KAGVTQTPRYLIKTRGQQVTLSCSPISGHRSVSWYQQTPGQGLQFLFEYFSETQRNKGNFPGRFSGRQFSNSRSEMNVSTLELGDSALYLCASVSRDFRTDTQYFGPGTRLTVL.

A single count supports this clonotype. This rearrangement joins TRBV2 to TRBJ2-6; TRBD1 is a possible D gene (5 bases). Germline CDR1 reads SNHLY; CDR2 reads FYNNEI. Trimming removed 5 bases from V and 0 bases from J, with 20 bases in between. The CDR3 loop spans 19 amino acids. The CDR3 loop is CASSLVLVWGSSGANVLTF. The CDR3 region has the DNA TGTGCCAGCAGTTTAGTATTGGTCTGGGGCAGCTCTGGGGCCAACGTCCTGACTTTC.

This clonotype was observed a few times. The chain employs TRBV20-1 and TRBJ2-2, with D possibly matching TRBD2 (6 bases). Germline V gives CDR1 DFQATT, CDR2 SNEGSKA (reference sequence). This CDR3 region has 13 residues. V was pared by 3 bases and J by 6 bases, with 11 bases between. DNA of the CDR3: TGCAGTGCTAGGCGCAGGGAGGCCGGGGAGCTGTTTTTT. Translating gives CSARRREAGELFF.

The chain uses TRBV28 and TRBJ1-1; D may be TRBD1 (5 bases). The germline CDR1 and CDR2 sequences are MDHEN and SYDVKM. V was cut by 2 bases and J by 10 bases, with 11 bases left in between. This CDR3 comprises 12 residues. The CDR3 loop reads CASSLQGRLAFF. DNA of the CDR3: TGTGCCAGCAGTTTACAGGGACGGTTAGCTTTCTTT. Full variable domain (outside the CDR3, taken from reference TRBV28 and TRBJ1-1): DVKVTQSSRYLVKRTGEKVFLECVQDMDHENMFWYRQDPGLGLRLIYFSYDVKMKEKGDIPEGYSVSREKKERFSLILESASTNQTSMYLCASSLQGRLAFFGQGTRLTVV.

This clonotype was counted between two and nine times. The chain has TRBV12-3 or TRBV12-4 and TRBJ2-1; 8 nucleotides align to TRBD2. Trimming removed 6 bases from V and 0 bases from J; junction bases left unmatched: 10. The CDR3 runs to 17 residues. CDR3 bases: TGTGCCAGCAGAACCGTGCTTGGGACTAGCTCCTACAATGAGCAGTTCTTC. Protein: CASRTVLGTSSYNEQFF.

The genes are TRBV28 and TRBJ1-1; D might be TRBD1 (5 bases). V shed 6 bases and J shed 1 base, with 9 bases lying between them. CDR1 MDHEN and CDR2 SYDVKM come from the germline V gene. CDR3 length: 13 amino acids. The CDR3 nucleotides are TGTGCCAGCAGGGGGCTCAAGAACACTGAAGCTTTCTTT. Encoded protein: CASRGLKNTEAFF.

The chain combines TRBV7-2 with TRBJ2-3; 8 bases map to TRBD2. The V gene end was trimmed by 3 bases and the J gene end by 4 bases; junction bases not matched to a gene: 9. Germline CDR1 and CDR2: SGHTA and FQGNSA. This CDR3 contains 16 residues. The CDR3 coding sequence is TGTGCCAGCAGCTTTCGATTTAGCGGGAACTCAGATACGCAGTATTTT. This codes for CASSFRFSGNSDTQYF.

CDR3 sequence reads: CASSSSLGGNYEQYF. CDR3 sequence (DNA): TGTGCCAGCAGCTCCAGTTTGGGGGGGAATTACGAGCAGTACTTC. The V gene is TRBV11-2, the J gene TRBJ2-7; 7 bases fit TRBD2. Germline lookup yields CDR1 SGHAT and CDR2 FQNNGV. This CDR3 contains 15 residues. Trimming at V came to 4 bases and at J to 4 bases, leaving 10 bases not matched to a gene. The full variable domain, rest sourced from reference TRBV11-2 and TRBJ2-7, is EAGVAQSPRYKIIEKRQSVAFWCNPISGHATLYWYQQILGQGPKLLIQFQNNGVVDDSQLPKDRFSAERLKGVDSTLKIQPAKLEDSAVYLCASSSSLGGNYEQYFGPGTRLTVT.